Following are 16 T cell receptor beta chains from one sample sequenced in a study of regulatory T cells in long-lasting Graves disease. The time point was: newly diagnosed GD, antithyroid drugs for less than 3 months. PBMCs provided the RNA from which the TCR library was made. TCR beta libraries were built with iRepertoire HTBI primers and Arm-PCR of CDR3 regions. TCRdb re-analysed the multiplex PCR reads in MiXCR, keeping a single row per CDR3 protein. The table lists 520,000 or so distinct CDR3 sequences, around 12% of them singletons. The data were also submitted as part of a second study, on T cells in Graves' hyperthyroidism and ophthalmopathy.

This specimen consisted of peripheral blood mononuclear cells (PBMCs), obtained at new diagnosis, from a patient treated with antithyroid drugs. The origin of the receptors is a woman in her 30s with Graves disease.

This clonotype was seen only a few times. The genes are TRBV19 and TRBJ2-1; TRBD2 might be the D (5 bases). Trimming shortened V by 4 bases and J by 7 bases, and 8 bases separated the two germline ends. From germline, CDR1 is LNHDA and CDR2 SQIVND (reference sequence). The CDR3 is 12 residues long. CDR3 protein: CASSTGLNEQFF. The CDR3 DNA follows: TGTGCCAGTAGTACCGGACTGAATGAGCAGTTCTTC.

In this sample, this clonotype turned up many times. This rearrangement joins TRBV5-5 to TRBJ1-5; 7 bases align to TRBD1. V shed 4 bases and J 7 bases; nucleotides not matched to a gene: 11. The CDR3 is made up of 15 amino acids. The germline gives CDR1 SGHKS, CDR2 YYEKEE (reference sequence). CDR3 loop: CASSADREGRQPQHF. The CDR3 DNA sequence: TGTGCCAGCAGCGCCGACAGGGAGGGAAGACAGCCCCAGCATTTT.

The sample holds many counts of this clonotype. The V call is TRBV15, the J call TRBJ2-3; D gene uncertain. The V gene's germline CDR1 is LNHNV and CDR2 YYDKDF (reference sequence). This CDR3 comprises 13 residues. The V and J ends lost 0 bases and 3 bases respectively, with 4 bases between them. CDR3 loop: CATSRDLTDTQYF. In nucleotides, the CDR3 is TGTGCCACCAGCAGAGATCTAACAGATACGCAGTATTTT.

This clonotype showed up many times. This chain links TRBV6-5 with TRBJ2-2; unclear D gene. The V end lost 2 bases, the J end lost 0 bases, and 10 bases lay between the germline ends. The CDR3 has 16 amino acids. In germline, CDR1 is MNHEY, CDR2 SVGAGI. Here the CDR3 reads CASSYEYSANTGELFF. CDR3 nucleotides: TGTGCCAGCAGTTACGAATATTCCGCGAACACCGGGGAGCTGTTTTTT.

This chain links TRBV7-2 with TRBJ1-2, with D hard to call. CDR1 is SGHTA, CDR2 FQGNSA, per germline. V was cut by 1 base and J by 0 bases, with 6 bases left in between. This CDR3 region has 14 residues. The CDR3 coding sequence is TGTGCCAGCAGCTTAGGGGTAGCTAACTATGGCTACACCTTC. Translation: CASSLGVANYGYTF.

This clonotype has just a few counts. The V call is TRBV6-2 or TRBV6-3, the J call TRBJ1-5; D possibly corresponds to TRBD1 (5 bases). The CDR3 length is 15 residues. The V gene's germline CDR1 is MNHEY and CDR2 SVGEGT. Trimming pared 2 bases from V and 3 bases from J, leaving 11 bases between. In nucleotides, the CDR3 is TGTGCCAGCAGTTACCGGCAGGGCCCCAATCAGCCCCAGCATTTT. As protein: CASSYRQGPNQPQHF.

There are many counts of this clonotype. J is TRBJ2-3 and V is TRBV2, with TRBD2 matching 15 bases. There are 16 residues in the CDR3. Looked up from germline, CDR1 is SNHLY and CDR2 is FYNNEI. V lost 6 bases to trimming and J lost 4 bases; unmatched junction nucleotides: 5. The CDR3 DNA is TGTGCCAGCAGACCGGGACTAGCGGGAGGAGCAGATACGCAGTATTTT. Translation gives CASRPGLAGGADTQYF. The whole variable domain, remainder taken from reference TRBV2 and TRBJ2-3, is EPEVTQTPSHQVTQMGQEVILRCVPISNHLYFYWYRQILGQKVEFLVSFYNNEISEKSEIFDDQFSVERPDGSNFTLKIRSTKLEDSAMYFCASRPGLAGGADTQYFGPGTRLTVL.

Ten or more counts support this clonotype. The J gene is TRBJ1-1, the V gene TRBV11-2, with a possible D match to TRBD1 (5 bases). In germline, CDR1 is SGHAT, CDR2 FQNNGV. Trimming took 1 base from V and 4 from J, leaving 10 bases between them. CDR3 length: 14 residues. CDR3 sequence (DNA): TGTGCCAGCAGCTTAGGGGACGTCTCCACTGAAGCTTTCTTT. The encoded protein is CASSLGDVSTEAFF.

This clonotype was seen at least ten times. The chain combines TRBV12-3 or TRBV12-4 with TRBJ1-2, with D uncertain. The CDR3 loop spans 15 amino acids. Trimming pared 3 bases from V and 0 bases from J, leaving 11 bases between. The CDR3 here is CASSFGQAANYGYTF. CDR3 DNA: TGTGCCAGCAGTTTTGGGCAGGCTGCTAACTATGGCTACACCTTC.

This clonotype came up many times. The chain links TRBV9 to TRBJ2-7; D not resolved. This CDR3 has 14 residues. Germline V gene lookup returns CDR1 SGDLS and CDR2 YYNGEE. Trimming took off 3 bases at V and 3 bases at J, with 13 bases between the two ends. The CDR3 loop is CASSAQTQSYEQYF. The CDR3 DNA reads as TGTGCCAGCAGCGCGCAGACTCAGAGCTACGAGCAGTACTTC. Based on the CDR3 plus reference TRBV9 and TRBJ2-7, the full variable domain is DSGVTQTPKHLITATGQRVTLRCSPRSGDLSVYWYQQSLDQGLQFLIQYYNGEERAKGNILERFSAQQFPDLHSELNLSSLELGDSALYFCASSAQTQSYEQYFGPGTRLTVT.

CDR3 coding DNA: TGCAGTGCTAGAGTAAGAAGGGGTGGCAATCAGCCCCAGCATTTT. Protein: CSARVRRGGNQPQHF. The V gene is TRBV20-1, the J gene TRBJ1-5; tentatively, D is TRBD1 (5 bases). Germline CDR1 DFQATT, CDR2 SNEGSKA (reference sequence). Trimming took 1 base from V and 2 from J, leaving 12 bases between them. The CDR3 runs to 15 residues.

This clonotype was picked up many times. This chain uses TRBV27 with TRBJ2-7; D possibly corresponds to TRBD1 (5 bases). This CDR3 has 14 residues. The V and J ends lost 2 bases and 5 bases respectively, with 13 bases between them. From germline, CDR1 is MNHEY and CDR2 SMNVEV (reference sequence). The CDR3 DNA reads TGTGCCAGCAGTTTAGTAGGGGATCGGCACGAGCAGTACTTC. It is translated as CASSLVGDRHEQYF.

This clonotype appeared many times. The chain carries TRBV5-4 and TRBJ2-5, with D hard to call. CDR3 length equals 15 residues. The germline gives CDR1 SGHNT, CDR2 YYREEE (reference sequence). V was trimmed by 1 base and J by 0 bases, leaving 10 bases between them. The CDR3: CASSLTKGNQETQYF. Here the CDR3 DNA reads TGTGCCAGCAGCTTGACCAAGGGCAACCAAGAGACCCAGTACTTC.

This clonotype has more than one count but fewer than ten. The rearrangement links TRBV30 to TRBJ2-2, with D maybe TRBD2 (5 bases). V was shortened by 4 bases and J by 7 bases, with 10 bases between the two germline ends. Germline-derived CDR1 and CDR2 are GTSNPN and SVGIG (reference sequence). The CDR3 contains 12 residues. Here the CDR3 DNA reads TGTGCCTGGAAGGCGGGTGGCGGGGAGCTGTTTTTT. Protein: CAWKAGGGELFF. Using reference TRBV30 and TRBJ2-2 for the parts outside the CDR3, the full variable domain is SQTIHQWPATLVQPVGSPLSLECTVEGTSNPNLYWYRQAAGRGLQLLFYSVGIGQISSEVPQNLSASRPQDRQFILSSKKLLLSDSGFYLCAWKAGGGELFFGEGSRLTVL.

With regard to this clonotype: Possible read error: a much larger clone is one base away. It is likely a read error, because the conserved phenylalanine at the end of the CDR3 is missing. This sequence joins TRBV30 and TRBJ1-1, with D hard to call. The length of the CDR3 is 12 residues. V was clipped by 1 base and J by 4 bases, with 7 bases between them. Looked up from germline, CDR1 is GTSNPN and CDR2 is SVGIG (reference sequence). The CDR3 loop reads CAWSGGTTEAFL. In DNA form, the CDR3 reads TGTGCCTGGAGTGGGGGAACCACTGAAGCTTTCCTT.

This chain links TRBV18 with TRBJ1-4; perhaps TRBD1 as D (6 bases). Germline lookup yields CDR1 KGHSH and CDR2 LQKENI. The CDR3 has 14 amino acids. The V gene lost 3 bases and the J gene lost 5 bases, with 10 bases spanning the gap. CDR3 sequence: CASSPQGLNEKLFF. The CDR3 DNA is TGTGCCAGCTCACCGCAGGGGCTCAATGAAAAACTGTTTTTT.